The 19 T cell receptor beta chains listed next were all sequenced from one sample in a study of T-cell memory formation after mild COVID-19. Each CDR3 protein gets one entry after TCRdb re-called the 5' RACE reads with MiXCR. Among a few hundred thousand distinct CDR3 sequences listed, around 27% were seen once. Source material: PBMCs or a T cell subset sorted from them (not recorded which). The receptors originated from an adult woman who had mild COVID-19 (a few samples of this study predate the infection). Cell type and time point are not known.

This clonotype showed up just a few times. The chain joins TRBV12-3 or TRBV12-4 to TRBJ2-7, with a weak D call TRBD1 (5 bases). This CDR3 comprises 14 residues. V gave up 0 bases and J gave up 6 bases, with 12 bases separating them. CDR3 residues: CASSLAARVVEQYF. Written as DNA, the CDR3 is TGTGCCAGCAGTTTAGCAGCCAGGGTGGTCGAGCAGTACTTC.

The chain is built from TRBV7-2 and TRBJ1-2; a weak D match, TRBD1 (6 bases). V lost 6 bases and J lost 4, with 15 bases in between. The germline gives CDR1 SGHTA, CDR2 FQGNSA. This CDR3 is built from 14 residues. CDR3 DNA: TGTGCCAGCAGGGACACAGGGAAACTCTATGGCTACACCTTC. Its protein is CASRDTGKLYGYTF.

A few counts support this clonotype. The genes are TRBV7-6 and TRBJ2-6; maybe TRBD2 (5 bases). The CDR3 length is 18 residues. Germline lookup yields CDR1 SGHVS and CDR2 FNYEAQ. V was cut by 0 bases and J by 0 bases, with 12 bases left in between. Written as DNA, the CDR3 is TGTGCCAGCAGCTTAGCCTGGGAAGGGAGCTCTGGGGCCAACGTCCTGACTTTC. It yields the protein CASSLAWEGSSGANVLTF.

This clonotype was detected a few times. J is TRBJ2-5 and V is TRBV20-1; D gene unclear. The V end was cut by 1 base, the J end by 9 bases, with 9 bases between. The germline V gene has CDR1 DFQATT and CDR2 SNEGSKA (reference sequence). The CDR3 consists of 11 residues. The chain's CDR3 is CSARGTSAQYF. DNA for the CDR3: TGCAGTGCTAGAGGAACAAGCGCCCAGTACTTC.

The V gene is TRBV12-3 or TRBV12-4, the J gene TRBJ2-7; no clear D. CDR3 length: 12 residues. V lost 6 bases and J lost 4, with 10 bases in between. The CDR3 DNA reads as TGTGCCAGCAGCTCCCCCCAGTACGAGCAGTACTTC. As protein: CASSSPQYEQYF.

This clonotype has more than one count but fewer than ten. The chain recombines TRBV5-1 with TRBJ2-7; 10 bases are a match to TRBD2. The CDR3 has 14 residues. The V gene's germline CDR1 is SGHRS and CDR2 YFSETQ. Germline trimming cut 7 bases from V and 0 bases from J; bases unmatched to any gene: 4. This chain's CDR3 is CASSGTSVSYEQYF. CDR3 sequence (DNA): TGCGCCAGCTCCGGGACTAGCGTCTCCTACGAGCAGTACTTC.

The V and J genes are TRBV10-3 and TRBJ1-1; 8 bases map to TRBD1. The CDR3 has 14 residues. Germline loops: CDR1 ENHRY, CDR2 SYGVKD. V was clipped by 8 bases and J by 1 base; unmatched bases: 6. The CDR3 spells CAIGPGGRNTEAFF. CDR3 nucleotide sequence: TGTGCCATCGGGCCAGGGGGCCGGAACACTGAAGCTTTCTTT.

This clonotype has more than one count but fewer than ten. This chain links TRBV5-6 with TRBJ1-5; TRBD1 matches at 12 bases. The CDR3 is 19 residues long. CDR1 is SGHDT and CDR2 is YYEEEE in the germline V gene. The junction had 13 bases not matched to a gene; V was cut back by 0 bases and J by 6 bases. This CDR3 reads CASSLGGQGASSWSQPQHF. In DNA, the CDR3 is TGTGCCAGCAGCTTGGGGGGACAGGGGGCGTCCAGTTGGAGTCAGCCCCAGCATTTT.

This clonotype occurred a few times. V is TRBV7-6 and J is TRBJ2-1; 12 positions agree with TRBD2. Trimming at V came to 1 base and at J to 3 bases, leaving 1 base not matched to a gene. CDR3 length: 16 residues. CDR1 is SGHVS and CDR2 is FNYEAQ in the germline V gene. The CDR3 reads CASSLGLAGVYNEQFF. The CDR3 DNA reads TGTGCCAGCAGCTTAGGACTAGCGGGGGTCTACAATGAGCAGTTCTTC.

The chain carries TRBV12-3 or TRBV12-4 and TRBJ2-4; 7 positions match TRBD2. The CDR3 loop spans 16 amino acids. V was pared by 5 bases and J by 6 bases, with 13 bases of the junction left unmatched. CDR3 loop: CASSAPGGGVRNIQYF. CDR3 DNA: TGTGCCAGCAGTGCCCCGGGGGGAGGAGTTAGAAACATTCAGTACTTC.

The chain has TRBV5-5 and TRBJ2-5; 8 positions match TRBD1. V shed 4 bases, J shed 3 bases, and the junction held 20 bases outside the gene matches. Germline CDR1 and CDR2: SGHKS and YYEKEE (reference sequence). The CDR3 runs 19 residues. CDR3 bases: TGTGCCAGCAGCCAAATTTGGGATGTGACCCCGACAGGGGAAGAGACCCAGTACTTC. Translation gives CASSQIWDVTPTGEETQYF. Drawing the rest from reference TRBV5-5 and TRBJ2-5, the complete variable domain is DAGVTQSPTHLIKTRGQQVTLRCSPISGHKSVSWYQQVLGQGPQFIFQYYEKEERGRGNFPDRFSARQFPNYSSELNVNALLLGDSALYLCASSQIWDVTPTGEETQYFGPGTRLLVL.

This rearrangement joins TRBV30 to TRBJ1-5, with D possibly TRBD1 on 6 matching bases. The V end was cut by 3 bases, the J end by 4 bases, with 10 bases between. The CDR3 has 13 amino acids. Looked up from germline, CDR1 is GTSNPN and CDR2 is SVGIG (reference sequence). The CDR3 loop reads CAWSTQGNQPQHF. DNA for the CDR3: TGTGCCTGGAGCACACAGGGAAATCAGCCCCAGCATTTT.

This CDR3 reads CASSQGVRRTDTQYF. CDR3 bases: TGTGCCAGCAGCCAAGGGGTCAGGCGAACAGATACGCAGTATTTT. V is TRBV7-6 and J is TRBJ2-3; D might be TRBD1 (5 bases). Trimming took 5 bases from V and 3 from J, leaving 15 bases between them. The germline gives CDR1 SGHVS, CDR2 FNYEAQ. This CDR3 has 15 residues.

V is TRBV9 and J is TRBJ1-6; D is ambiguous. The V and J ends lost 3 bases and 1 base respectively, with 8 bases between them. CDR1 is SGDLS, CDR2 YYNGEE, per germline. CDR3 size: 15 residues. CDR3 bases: TGTGCCAGCAGCGATAGTCGATCCTATAATTCACCCCTCCACTTT. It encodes CASSDSRSYNSPLHF.

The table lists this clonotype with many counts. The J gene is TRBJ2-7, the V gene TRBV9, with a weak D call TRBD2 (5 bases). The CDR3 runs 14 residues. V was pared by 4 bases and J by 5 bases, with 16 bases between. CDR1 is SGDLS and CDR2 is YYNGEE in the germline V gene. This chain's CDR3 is CASSLGLLSHEQYF. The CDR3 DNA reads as TGTGCCAGCAGCCTAGGACTTCTAAGTCACGAGCAGTACTTC. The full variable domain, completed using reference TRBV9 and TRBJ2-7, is DSGVTQTPKHLITATGQRVTLRCSPRSGDLSVYWYQQSLDQGLQFLIQYYNGEERAKGNILERFSAQQFPDLHSELNLSSLELGDSALYFCASSLGLLSHEQYFGPGTRLTVT.

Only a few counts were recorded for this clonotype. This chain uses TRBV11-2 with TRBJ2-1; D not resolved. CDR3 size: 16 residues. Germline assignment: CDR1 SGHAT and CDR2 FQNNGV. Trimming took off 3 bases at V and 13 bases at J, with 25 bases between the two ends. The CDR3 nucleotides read TGTGCCAGCAGCTTCTACCCAACCTCCGTTGATCGTCGACAGTTCTTC. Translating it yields CASSFYPTSVDRRQFF.

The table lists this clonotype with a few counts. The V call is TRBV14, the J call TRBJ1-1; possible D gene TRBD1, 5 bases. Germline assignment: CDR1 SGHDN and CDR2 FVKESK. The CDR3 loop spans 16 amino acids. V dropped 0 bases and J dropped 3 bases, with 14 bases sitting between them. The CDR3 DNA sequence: TGTGCCAGCAGCCAAGATCTTGGGGGGGTACACACTGAAGCTTTCTTT. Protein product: CASSQDLGGVHTEAFF.

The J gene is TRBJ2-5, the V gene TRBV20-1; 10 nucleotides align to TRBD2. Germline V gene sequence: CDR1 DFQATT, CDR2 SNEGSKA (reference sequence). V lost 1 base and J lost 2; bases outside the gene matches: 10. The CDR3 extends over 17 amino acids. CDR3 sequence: CSARGLAGEGIQETQYF. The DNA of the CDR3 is TGCAGTGCTAGAGGGCTAGCGGGAGAGGGGATACAAGAGACCCAGTACTTC.

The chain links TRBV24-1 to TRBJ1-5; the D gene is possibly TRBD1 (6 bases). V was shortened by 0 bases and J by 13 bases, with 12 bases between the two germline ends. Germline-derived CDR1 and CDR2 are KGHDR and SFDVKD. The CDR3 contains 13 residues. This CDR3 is CATSDLQQGQQHF. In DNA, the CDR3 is TGTGCCACCAGTGATTTGCAACAGGGTCAACAGCATTTT.